The 12 T cell receptor beta chains below all came from one sample that was sequenced in a study of OX40 agonist ivuxolimab in advanced cancers. TCRdb's table, derived via immunoSEQ multiplex PCR, lists solely in-frame clones and lacks some. Of 45,000 to 65,000 clones in the sample, around nine tenths were seen once. Sequencing was performed on CD4+ or CD8+ T cells sorted from blood, taken in a trial of the OX40 agonist ivuxolimab. Every receptor here comes from an adult with an advanced solid tumor such as melanoma, head and neck, liver or kidney cancer.

The chain is built from TRBV11-2 and TRBJ2-2; D tentatively reads TRBD1 or TRBD2 (6 bases each). Germline V lookup: CDR1 SGHAT, CDR2 FQNNGV. CDR3 length equals 16 residues. Trimming removed 5 bases from V and 4 bases from J, with 17 bases in between. CDR3 bases: TGTGCCAGCAGCGCGGGACACACAGACGCCACCGGGGAGCTGTTTTTT. Translation gives CASSAGHTDATGELFF.

The rearrangement links TRBV5-1 to TRBJ1-2; no reliable D call. CDR1 and CDR2 from the germline V gene are SGHRS and YFSETQ. V lost 0 bases and J lost 8, with 17 bases in between. This CDR3 is built from 15 residues. The CDR3 region has the DNA TGCGCCAGCAGCTTGGAGGGTGGCGGTCCGGGGGGCTACACCTTC. Protein product: CASSLEGGGPGGYTF. Variable domain in full (rest from reference TRBV5-1 and TRBJ1-2): KAGVTQTPRYLIKTRGQQVTLSCSPISGHRSVSWYQQTPGQGLQFLFEYFSETQRNKGNFPGRFSGRQFSNSRSEMNVSTLELGDSALYLCASSLEGGGPGGYTFGSGTRLTVV.

The genes are TRBV7-9 and TRBJ1-2; D may be TRBD1 (6 bases). This CDR3 comprises 13 residues. V dropped 5 bases and J dropped 10 bases, with 17 bases sitting between them. The germline V gene encodes CDR1 SEHNR and CDR2 FQNEAQ (reference sequence). The CDR3 is CASSLGRQADYTF. Here the CDR3 DNA reads TGTGCCAGCAGCCTCGGCAGACAGGCAGACTACACCTTC.

This chain joins TRBV12-5 and TRBJ2-7; TRBD2 agrees at 12 bases. This CDR3 comprises 15 residues. The ends lost 4 bases at V and 6 bases at J; junction bases unmatched: 7. Germline-derived CDR1 and CDR2 are LGHNT and FRNRAP. The CDR3 DNA follows: TGTGCTAGTGGTTGGGCTACTAGCGGGGGGAGCGAGCAGTACTTC. It encodes CASGWATSGGSEQYF.

CDR3 in amino acids: CASSYQVNTEAFF. As DNA, the CDR3 is TGTGCCAGCAGTTATCAGGTGAACACTGAAGCTTTCTTT. The rearrangement links TRBV6-5 to TRBJ1-1; D remains ambiguous. The length of the CDR3 is 13 residues. The V end lost 3 bases, the J end lost 0 bases, and 5 bases lay between the germline ends. CDR1 and CDR2 (germline): MNHEY, SVGAGI.

This rearrangement joins TRBV2 to TRBJ2-5; D unresolved. The V gene lost 4 bases and the J gene lost 3 bases, with 9 bases spanning the gap. Germline V gene lookup returns CDR1 SNHLY and CDR2 FYNNEI. There are 13 residues in the CDR3. The CDR3 loop reads CASSARSKETQYF. For the CDR3, the DNA is TGTGCCAGCAGTGCACGTAGTAAAGAGACCCAGTACTTC. The full variable domain, in which reference TRBV2 and TRBJ2-5 provide the parts outside the CDR3, is EPEVTQTPSHQVTQMGQEVILRCVPISNHLYFYWYRQILGQKVEFLVSFYNNEISEKSEIFDDQFSVERPDGSNFTLKIRSTKLEDSAMYFCASSARSKETQYFGPGTRLLVL.

The V call is TRBV14, the J call TRBJ2-1; D not certain. The CDR3 is 14 amino acids. In germline, CDR1 is SGHDN, CDR2 FVKESK. V lost 0 bases to trimming and J lost 8 bases, with 11 bases between them. CDR3 in DNA: TGTGCCAGCAGCCAAGAAGCTTCGATCTATGAGCAGTTCTTC. It translates to CASSQEASIYEQFF.

The V call is TRBV7-2, the J call TRBJ1-5; TRBD1 might be the D (6 bases). The CDR3 has 15 residues. The germline CDR1 and CDR2 sequences are SGHTA and FQGNSA. Trimming took off 0 bases at V and 5 bases at J, with 11 bases between the two ends. CDR3 bases: TGTGCCAGCAGCTTAGCTAGGGGGGCACATCAGCCCCAGCATTTT. Protein sequence: CASSLARGAHQPQHF.

The chain carries TRBV6-1 and TRBJ1-2, with D hard to call. This CDR3 spans 14 amino acids. V was cut by 2 bases and J by 3 bases, with 10 bases left in between. CDR1 is MNHNS, CDR2 SASEGT, per germline. In nucleotides, the CDR3 is TGTGCCAGCAGTGAACTTCTCCGGGACTATGGCTACACCTTC. It yields the protein CASSELLRDYGYTF.

The rearrangement uses TRBV29-1 and TRBJ1-2, with a possible D match to TRBD1 (5 bases). Germline assignment: CDR1 SQVTM and CDR2 ANQGSEA. Deletions cut 1 base from V and 8 bases from J, with 20 bases between. This CDR3 has 15 amino acids. The CDR3 protein is CSVEVPDKYWGGYTF. DNA of the CDR3: TGCAGCGTTGAAGTACCGGACAAATACTGGGGGGGCTACACCTTC.

The rearrangement uses TRBV5-8 and TRBJ2-3; the D is unclear. The V end lost 4 bases, the J end lost 1 base, and 13 bases lay between the germline ends. This CDR3 region has 15 residues. Germline values: CDR1 SGHTS, CDR2 YDEGEE. This CDR3 is CASSHPREGTDTQYF. CDR3 DNA: TGTGCCAGCAGCCACCCCCGCGAGGGCACAGATACGCAGTATTTT.

V gene TRBV29-1 combines with J gene TRBJ2-6; 7 bases line up with TRBD2. The CDR3 is 13 amino acids. In germline, CDR1 is SQVTM, CDR2 ANQGSEA. The V gene end was trimmed by 7 bases and the J gene end by 2 bases; junction bases not matched to a gene: 2. The CDR3 loop reads CSARGAGANVLTF. The CDR3 nucleotides read TGCAGCGCCCGGGGGGCTGGGGCCAACGTCCTGACTTTC.